This T cell receptor (beta chain) derives from a study of shared clonotypes between healthy human individuals. Study-wide points: Naive subsets usually exceeded memory subsets in estimated richness.

Turning to this clone: As yet, its antigen is unknown.

The test was conducted at deep level. Data came from immunoSEQ multiplex PCR; TCRdb stores just in-frame clones and leaves some out. The profile shows some 1.5 million clones, roughly 97% of them singletons. The CDR3 length is 16 residues. Trimming pared 0 bases from V and 4 bases from J, leaving 15 bases between. Germline CDR1 SGHNT, CDR2 YYREEE (reference sequence). The origin of this receptor is a man aged 30-40 years in good health. The material sequenced was naive CD4+ T cells sorted from blood. Subset noted: CD45RA+ positively selected. The chain is built from TRBV5-4 and TRBJ2-3; TRBD1 might be the D (5 bases). The CDR3 region has the DNA TGTGCCAGCAGCTTGGGTGGGGCAGGGAAGTCAGATACGCAGTATTTT. Protein: CASSLGGAGKSDTQYF.